This T cell receptor (beta chain) was captured in a study of T cell repertoires in cytomegalovirus infection. The overall study: CMV infection and matching HLA type were both indicated by public TCR beta signatures.

TCRdb reanalysed the reads using MiXCR and keeps one entry per CDR3 protein. The sample shows 350,000 to 550,000 distinct CDR3 sequences, roughly 31% of them seen only once. The CDR3 sequence is 17 residues long. V lost 6 bases and J lost 6, with 24 bases in between. CDR1 is MNHNS, CDR2 SASEGT, per germline. Points from the study as a whole: Predominance within the ex vivo response was attributable to HLA-C-restricted CMV-specific TCR beta clonotypes. Summed frequency of shared TCR beta families picked out CMV carriers who also had the relevant HLA.

This clonotype appeared many times. Its specificity is not known. The genes are TRBV6-1 and TRBJ1-5; D is possibly TRBD1 (5 bases). Sequencing was carried out using PBMCs. This TCR derives from a human donor in good health (CMV status not recorded). Some clones in this sample may be carry-over from other donors' samples. This chain's CDR3 is CASRRASGGGLGQPQHF. The CDR3 DNA reads as TGTGCCAGCAGGAGAGCATCGGGGGGGGGTCTCGGTCAGCCCCAGCATTTT.